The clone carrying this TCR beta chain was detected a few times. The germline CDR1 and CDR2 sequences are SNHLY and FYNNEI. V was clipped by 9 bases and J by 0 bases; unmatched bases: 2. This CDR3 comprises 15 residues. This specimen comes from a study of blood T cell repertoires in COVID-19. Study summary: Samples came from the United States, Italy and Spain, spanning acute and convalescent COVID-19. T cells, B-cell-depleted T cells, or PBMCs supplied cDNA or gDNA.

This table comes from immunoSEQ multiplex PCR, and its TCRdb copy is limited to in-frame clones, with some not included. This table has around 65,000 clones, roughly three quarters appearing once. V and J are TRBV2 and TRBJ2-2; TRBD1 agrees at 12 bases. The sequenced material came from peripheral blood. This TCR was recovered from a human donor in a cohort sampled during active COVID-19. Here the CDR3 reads CASRDRGPNTGELFF. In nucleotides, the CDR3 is TGTGCCAGTCGGGACAGGGGGCCGAACACCGGGGAGCTGTTTTTT.